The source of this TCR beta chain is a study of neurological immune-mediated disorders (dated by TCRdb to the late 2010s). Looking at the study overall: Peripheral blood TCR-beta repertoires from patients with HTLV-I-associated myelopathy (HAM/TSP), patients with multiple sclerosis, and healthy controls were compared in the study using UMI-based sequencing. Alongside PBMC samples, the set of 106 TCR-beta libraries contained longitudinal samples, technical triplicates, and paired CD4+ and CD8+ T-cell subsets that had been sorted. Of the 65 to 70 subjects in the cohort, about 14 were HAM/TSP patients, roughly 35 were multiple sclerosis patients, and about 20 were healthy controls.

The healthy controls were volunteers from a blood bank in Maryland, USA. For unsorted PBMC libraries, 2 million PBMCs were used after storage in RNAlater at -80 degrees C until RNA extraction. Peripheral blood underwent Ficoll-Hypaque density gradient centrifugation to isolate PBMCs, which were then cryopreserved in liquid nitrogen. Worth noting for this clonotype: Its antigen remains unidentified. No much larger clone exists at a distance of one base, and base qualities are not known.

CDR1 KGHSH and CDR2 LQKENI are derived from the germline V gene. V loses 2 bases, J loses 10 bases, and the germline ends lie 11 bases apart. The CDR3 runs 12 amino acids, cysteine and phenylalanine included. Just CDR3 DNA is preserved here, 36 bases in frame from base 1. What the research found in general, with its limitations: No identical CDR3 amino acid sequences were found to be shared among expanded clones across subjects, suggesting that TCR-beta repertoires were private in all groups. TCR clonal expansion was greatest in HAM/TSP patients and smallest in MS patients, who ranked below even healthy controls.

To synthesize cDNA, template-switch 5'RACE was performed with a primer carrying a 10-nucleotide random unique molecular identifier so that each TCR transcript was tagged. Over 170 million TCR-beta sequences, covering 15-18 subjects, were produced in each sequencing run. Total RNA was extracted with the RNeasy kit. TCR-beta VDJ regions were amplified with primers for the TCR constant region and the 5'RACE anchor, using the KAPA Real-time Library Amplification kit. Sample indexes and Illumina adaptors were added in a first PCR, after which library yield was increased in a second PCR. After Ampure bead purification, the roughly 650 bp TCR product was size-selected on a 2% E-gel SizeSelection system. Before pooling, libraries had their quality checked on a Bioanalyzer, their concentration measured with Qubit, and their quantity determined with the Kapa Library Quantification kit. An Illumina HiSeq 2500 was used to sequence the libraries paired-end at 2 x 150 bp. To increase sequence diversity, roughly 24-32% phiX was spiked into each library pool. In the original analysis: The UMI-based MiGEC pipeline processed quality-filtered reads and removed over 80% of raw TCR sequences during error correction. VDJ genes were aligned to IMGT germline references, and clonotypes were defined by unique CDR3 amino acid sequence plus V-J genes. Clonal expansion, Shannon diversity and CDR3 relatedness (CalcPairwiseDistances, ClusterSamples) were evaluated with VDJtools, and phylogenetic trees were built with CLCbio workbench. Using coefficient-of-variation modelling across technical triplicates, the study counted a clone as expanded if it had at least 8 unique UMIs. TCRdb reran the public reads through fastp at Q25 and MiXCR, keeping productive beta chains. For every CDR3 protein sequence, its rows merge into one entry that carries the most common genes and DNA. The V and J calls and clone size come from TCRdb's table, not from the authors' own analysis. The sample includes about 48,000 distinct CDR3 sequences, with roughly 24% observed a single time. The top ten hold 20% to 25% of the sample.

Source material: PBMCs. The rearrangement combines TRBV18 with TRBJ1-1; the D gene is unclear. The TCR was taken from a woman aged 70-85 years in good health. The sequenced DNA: TGTGCCAGCTCACCAGATACTAGTGGAGCTTTCTTT. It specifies CASSPDTSGAFF.